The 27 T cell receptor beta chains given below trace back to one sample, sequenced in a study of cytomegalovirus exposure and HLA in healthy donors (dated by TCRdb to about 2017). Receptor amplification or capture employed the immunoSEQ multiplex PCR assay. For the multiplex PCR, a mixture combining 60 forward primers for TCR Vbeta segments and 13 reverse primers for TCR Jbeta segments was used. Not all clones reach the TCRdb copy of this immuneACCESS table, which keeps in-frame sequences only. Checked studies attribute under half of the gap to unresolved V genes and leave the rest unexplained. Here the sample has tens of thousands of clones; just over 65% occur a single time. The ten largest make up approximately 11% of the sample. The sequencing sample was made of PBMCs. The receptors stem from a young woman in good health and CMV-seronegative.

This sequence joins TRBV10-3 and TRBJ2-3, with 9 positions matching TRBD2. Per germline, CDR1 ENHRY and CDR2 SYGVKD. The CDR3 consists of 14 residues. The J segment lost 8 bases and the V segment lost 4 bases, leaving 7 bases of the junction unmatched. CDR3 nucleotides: TGTGCCATCAGTGCGGCGGGGGGGCTCCGTACGCAGTATTTT. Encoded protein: CAISAAGGLRTQYF.

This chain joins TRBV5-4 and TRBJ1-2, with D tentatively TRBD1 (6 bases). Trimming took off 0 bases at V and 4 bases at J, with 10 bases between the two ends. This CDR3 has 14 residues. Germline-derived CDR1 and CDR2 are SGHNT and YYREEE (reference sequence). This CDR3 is CASSLDRALYGYTF. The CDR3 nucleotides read TGTGCCAGCAGCTTGGACAGGGCGCTCTATGGCTACACCTTC. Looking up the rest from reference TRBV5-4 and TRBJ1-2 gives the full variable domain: ETGVTQSPTHLIKTRGQQVTLRCSSQSGHNTVSWYQQALGQGPQFIFQYYREEENGRGNFPPRFSGLQFPNYSSELNVNALELDDSALYLCASSLDRALYGYTFGSGTRLTVV.

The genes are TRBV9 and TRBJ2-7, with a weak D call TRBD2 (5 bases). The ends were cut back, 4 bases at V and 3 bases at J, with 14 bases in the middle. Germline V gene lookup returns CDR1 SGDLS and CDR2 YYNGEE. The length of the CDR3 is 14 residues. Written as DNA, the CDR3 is TGTGCCAGCAGCCCCGCCGGGAATAACTACGAGCAGTACTTC. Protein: CASSPAGNNYEQYF.

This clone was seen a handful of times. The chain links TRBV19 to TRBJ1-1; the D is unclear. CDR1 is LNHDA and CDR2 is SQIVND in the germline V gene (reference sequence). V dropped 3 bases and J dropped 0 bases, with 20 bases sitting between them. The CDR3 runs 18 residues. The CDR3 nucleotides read TGTGCCAGTAGTATCCATGGCCCCAGAGGCACATTGAACACTGAAGCTTTCTTT. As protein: CASSIHGPRGTLNTEAFF.

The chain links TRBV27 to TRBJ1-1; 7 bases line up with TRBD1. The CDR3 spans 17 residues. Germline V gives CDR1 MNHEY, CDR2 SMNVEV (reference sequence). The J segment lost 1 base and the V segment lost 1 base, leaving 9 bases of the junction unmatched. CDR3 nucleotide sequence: TGTGCCAGCAGTTTATTTGCCCCAGGGGGGTCGAACACTGAAGCTTTCTTT. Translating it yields CASSLFAPGGSNTEAFF.

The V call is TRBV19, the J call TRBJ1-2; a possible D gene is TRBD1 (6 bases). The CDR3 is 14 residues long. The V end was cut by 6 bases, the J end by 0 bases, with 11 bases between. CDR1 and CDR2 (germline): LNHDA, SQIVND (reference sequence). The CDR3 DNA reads TGTGCCAGTAGCACAGGGCAAGCTAACTATGGCTACACCTTC. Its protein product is CASSTGQANYGYTF. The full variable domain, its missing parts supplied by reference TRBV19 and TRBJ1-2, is DGGITQSPKYLFRKEGQNVTLSCEQNLNHDAMYWYRQDPGQGLRLIYYSQIVNDFQKGDIAEGYSVSREKKESFPLTVTSAQKNPTAFYLCASSTGQANYGYTFGSGTRLTVV.

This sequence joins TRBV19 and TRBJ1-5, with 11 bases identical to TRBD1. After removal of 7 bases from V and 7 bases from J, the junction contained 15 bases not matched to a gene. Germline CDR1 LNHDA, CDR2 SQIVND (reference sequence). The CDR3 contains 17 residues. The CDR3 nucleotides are TGTGCCAGTACCCCTGGGCCGGGACAGGGGGGAGGACAGCCCCAGCATTTT. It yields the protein CASTPGPGQGGGQPQHF.

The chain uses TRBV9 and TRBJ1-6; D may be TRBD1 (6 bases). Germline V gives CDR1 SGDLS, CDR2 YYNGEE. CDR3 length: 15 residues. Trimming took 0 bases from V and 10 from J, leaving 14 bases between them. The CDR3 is CASSVDPGAYSPLHF. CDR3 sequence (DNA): TGTGCCAGCAGCGTAGACCCAGGGGCGTACTCACCCCTCCACTTT.

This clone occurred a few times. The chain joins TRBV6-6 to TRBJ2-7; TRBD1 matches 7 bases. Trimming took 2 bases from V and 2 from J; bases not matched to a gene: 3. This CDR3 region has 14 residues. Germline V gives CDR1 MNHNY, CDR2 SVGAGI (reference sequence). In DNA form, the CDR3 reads TGTGCCAGCAGTTACGAAGGGGGCGCCTACGAGCAGTACTTC. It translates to CASSYEGGAYEQYF.

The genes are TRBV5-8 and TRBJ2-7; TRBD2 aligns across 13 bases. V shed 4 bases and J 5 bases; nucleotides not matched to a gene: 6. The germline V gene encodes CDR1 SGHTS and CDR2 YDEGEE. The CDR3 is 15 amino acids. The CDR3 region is CASSQLAGGPDEQYF. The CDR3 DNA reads TGTGCCAGCAGCCAACTAGCGGGGGGGCCTGACGAGCAGTACTTC.

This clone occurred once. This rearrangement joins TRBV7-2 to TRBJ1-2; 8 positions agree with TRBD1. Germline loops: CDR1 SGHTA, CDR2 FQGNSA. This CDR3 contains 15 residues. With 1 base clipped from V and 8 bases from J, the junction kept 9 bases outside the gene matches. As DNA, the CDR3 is TGTGCCAGCAGCTTAGACGGCCAGGGGGCGCAAGGCTACACCTTC. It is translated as CASSLDGQGAQGYTF.

CDR3 amino acids: CASSYEARGLEQYF. CDR3 nucleotides: TGTGCCAGCAGTTACGAGGCCAGGGGTCTCGAGCAGTACTTC. The gene calls are TRBV6-5 and TRBJ2-7; perhaps TRBD1 as D (6 bases). This CDR3 has 14 amino acids. Per germline, CDR1 MNHEY and CDR2 SVGAGI. Trimming cost V 2 bases and J 6 bases, with 14 bases left between them.

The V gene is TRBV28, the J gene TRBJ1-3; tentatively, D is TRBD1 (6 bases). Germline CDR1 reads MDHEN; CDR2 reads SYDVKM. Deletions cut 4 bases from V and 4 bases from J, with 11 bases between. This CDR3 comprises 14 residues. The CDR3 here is CASSSGGAGNTIYF. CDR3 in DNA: TGTGCCAGCAGTTCCGGGGGGGCGGGAAACACCATATATTTT. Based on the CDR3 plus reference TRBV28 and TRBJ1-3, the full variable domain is DVKVTQSSRYLVKRTGEKVFLECVQDMDHENMFWYRQDPGLGLRLIYFSYDVKMKEKGDIPEGYSVSREKKERFSLILESASTNQTSMYLCASSSGGAGNTIYFGEGSWLTVV.

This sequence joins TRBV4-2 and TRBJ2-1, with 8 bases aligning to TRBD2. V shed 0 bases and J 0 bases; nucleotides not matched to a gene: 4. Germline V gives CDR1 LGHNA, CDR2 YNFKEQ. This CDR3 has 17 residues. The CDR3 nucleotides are TGTGCCAGCAGCCAAGATCCGGCGGGGGGCTCCTACAATGAGCAGTTCTTC. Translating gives CASSQDPAGGSYNEQFF.

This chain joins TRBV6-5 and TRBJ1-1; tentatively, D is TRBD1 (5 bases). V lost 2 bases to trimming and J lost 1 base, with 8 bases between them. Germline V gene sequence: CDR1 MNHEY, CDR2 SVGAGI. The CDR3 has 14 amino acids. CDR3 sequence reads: CASSYPGQNTEAFF. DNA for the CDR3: TGTGCCAGCAGTTACCCCGGACAGAACACTGAAGCTTTCTTT.

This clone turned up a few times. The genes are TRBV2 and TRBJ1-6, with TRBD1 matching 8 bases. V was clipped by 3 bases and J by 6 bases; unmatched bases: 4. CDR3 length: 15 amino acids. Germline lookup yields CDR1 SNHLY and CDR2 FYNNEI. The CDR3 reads CASSELGQANSPLHF. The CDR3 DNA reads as TGTGCCAGCAGTGAGTTGGGACAGGCTAATTCACCCCTCCACTTT.

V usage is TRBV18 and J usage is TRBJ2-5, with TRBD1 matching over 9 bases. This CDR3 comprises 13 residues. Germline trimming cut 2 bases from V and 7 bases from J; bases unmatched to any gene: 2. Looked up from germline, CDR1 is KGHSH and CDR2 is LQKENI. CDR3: CASSPGTGLTQYF. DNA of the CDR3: TGTGCCAGCTCACCAGGGACAGGGTTGACCCAGTACTTC.

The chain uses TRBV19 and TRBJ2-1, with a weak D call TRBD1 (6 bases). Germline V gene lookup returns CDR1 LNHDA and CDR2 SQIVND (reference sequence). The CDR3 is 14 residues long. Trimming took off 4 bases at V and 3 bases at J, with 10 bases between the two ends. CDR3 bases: TGTGCCAGTAGTACATGGACAGACTACAATGAGCAGTTCTTC. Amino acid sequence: CASSTWTDYNEQFF. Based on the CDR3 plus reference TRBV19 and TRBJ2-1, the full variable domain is DGGITQSPKYLFRKEGQNVTLSCEQNLNHDAMYWYRQDPGQGLRLIYYSQIVNDFQKGDIAEGYSVSREKKESFPLTVTSAQKNPTAFYLCASSTWTDYNEQFFGPGTRLTVL.

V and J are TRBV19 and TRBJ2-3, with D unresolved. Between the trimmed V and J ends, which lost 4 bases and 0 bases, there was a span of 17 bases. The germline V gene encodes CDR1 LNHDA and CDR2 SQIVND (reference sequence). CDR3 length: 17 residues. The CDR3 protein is CASSTFPLAESTDTQYF. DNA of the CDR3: TGTGCCAGTAGTACCTTTCCCTTGGCGGAAAGCACAGATACGCAGTATTTT.

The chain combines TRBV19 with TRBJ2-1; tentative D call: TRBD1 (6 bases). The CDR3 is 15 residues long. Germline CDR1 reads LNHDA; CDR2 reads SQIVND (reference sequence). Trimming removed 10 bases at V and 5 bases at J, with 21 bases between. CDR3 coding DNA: TGTGCCACCTCACTCCTCACAGGGACGGACAATGAGCAGTTCTTC. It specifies CATSLLTGTDNEQFF.

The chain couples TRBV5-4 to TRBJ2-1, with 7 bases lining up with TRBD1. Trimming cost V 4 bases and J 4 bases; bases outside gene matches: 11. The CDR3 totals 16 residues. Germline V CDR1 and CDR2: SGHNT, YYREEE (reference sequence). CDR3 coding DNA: TGTGCCAGCAGCCGACCTGGGACAGTGGGGTACAATGAGCAGTTCTTC. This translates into CASSRPGTVGYNEQFF. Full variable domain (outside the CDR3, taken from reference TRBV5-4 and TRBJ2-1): ETGVTQSPTHLIKTRGQQVTLRCSSQSGHNTVSWYQQALGQGPQFIFQYYREEENGRGNFPPRFSGLQFPNYSSELNVNALELDDSALYLCASSRPGTVGYNEQFFGPGTRLTVL.

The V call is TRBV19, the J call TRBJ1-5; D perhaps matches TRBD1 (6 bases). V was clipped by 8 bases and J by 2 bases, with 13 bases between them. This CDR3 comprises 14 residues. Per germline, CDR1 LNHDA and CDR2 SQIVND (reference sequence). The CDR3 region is CASQQGSGNQPQHF. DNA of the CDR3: TGTGCCAGTCAACAGGGTTCCGGCAATCAGCCCCAGCATTTT.

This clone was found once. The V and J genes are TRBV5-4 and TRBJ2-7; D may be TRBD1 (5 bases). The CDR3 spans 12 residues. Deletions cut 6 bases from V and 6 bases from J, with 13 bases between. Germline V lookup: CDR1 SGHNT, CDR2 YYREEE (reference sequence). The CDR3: CASTSQGGEQYF. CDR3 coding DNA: TGTGCCAGCACCTCCCAGGGTGGCGAGCAGTACTTC.

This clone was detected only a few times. For the CDR3, the DNA is TGTGCCAGCAGCCCGTCGTTTTCTATCGCTGGGGAGCTGTTTTTT. Its translation is CASSPSFSIAGELFF. The chain links TRBV9 to TRBJ2-2; D ambiguous. V dropped 4 bases and J dropped 8 bases, with 18 bases sitting between them. The CDR3 has 15 residues. Germline lookup yields CDR1 SGDLS and CDR2 YYNGEE.

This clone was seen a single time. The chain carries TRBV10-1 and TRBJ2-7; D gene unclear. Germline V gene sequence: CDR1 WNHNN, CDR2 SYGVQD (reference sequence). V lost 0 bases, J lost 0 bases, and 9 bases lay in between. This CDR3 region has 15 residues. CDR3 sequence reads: CASSESPVGSYEQYF. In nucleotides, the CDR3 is TGCGCCAGCAGTGAGTCGCCGGTCGGCTCCTACGAGCAGTACTTC.

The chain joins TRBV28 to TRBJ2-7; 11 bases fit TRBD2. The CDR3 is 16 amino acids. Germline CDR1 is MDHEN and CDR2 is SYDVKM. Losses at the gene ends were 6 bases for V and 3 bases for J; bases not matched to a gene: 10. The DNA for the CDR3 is TGTGCCAGCAGCCCAGGGACTAGCGGTGTTAACTACGAGCAGTACTTC. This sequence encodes CASSPGTSGVNYEQYF.

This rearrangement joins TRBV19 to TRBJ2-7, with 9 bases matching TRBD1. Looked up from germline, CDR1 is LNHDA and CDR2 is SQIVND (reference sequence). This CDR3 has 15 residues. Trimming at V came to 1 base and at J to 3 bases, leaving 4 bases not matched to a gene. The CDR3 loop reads CASSIATGGSYEQYF. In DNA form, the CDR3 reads TGTGCCAGTAGTATAGCCACAGGGGGCAGCTACGAGCAGTACTTC.